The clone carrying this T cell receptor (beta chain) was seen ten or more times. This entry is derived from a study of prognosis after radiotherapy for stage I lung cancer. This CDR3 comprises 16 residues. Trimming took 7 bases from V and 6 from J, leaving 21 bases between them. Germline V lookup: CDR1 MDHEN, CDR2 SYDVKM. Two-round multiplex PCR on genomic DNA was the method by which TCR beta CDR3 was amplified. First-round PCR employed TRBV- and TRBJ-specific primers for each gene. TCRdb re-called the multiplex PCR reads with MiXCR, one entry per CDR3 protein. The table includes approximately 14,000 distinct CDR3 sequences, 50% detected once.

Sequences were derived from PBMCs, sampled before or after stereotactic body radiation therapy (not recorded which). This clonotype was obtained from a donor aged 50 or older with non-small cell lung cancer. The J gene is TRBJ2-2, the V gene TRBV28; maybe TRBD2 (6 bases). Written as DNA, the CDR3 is TGTGCCAGCACTGAAATGGACTACCGGACGGCCGGGGAGCTGTTTTTT. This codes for CASTEMDYRTAGELFF.